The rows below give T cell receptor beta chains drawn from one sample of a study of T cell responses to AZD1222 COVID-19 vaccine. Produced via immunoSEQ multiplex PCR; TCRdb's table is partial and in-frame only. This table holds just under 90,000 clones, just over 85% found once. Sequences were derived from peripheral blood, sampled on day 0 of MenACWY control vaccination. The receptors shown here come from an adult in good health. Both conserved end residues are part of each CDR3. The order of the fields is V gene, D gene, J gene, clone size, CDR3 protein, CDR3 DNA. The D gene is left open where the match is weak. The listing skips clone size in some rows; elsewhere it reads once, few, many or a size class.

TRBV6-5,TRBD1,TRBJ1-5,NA,CASSAGTDSNQPQHF,TGTGCCAGCAGCGCCGGGACAGATAGCAATCAGCCCCAGCATTTT
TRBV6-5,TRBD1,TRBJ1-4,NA,CASIGTAINEKLFF,TGTGCCAGCATAGGGACAGCTATTAATGAAAAACTGTTTTTT
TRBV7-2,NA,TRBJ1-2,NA,CASSPGPSNYGYTF,TGTGCCAGCAGCCCGGGACCCTCTAACTATGGCTACACCTTC
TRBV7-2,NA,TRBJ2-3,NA,CASSLRSQLWTDTQYF,TGTGCCAGCAGCTTAAGGTCCCAACTGTGGACAGATACGCAGTATTTT
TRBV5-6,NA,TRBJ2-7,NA,CASSLQGYEQYF,TGTGCCAGCAGCTTACAGGGCTACGAGCAGTACTTC
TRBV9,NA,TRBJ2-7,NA,CASSVGVGPGDEQYF,TGTGCCAGCAGCGTAGGGGTAGGGCCTGGGGACGAGCAGTACTTC
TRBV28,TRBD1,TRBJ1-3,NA,CASRQGVSGNTIYF,TGTGCCAGCAGACAGGGGGTATCTGGAAACACCATATATTTT
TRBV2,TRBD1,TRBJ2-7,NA,CASSGGQGPYEQYF,TGTGCCAGCAGTGGGGGACAGGGACCCTACGAGCAGTACTTC
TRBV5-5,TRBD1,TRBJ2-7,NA,CASSLGISGQGYEQYF,TGTGCCAGCAGCTTGGGGATTTCGGGACAGGGGTACGAGCAGTACTTC
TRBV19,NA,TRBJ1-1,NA,CASSTGGGITEAFF,TGTGCCAGTAGTACCGGGGGGGGCATCACTGAAGCTTTCTTT
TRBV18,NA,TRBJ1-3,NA,CASSPGDPGNTIYF,TGTGCCAGCTCACCCGGGGACCCGGGAAACACCATATATTTT
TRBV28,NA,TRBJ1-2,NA,CASSLTGFGVGRGYTF,TGTGCCAGCAGCCTCACCGGATTTGGGGTAGGACGCGGCTACACCTTC
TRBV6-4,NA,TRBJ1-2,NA,CASSPGHKNYGYTF,TGTGCCAGCAGTCCGGGACATAAAAACTATGGCTACACCTTC
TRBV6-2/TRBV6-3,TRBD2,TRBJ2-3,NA,CASSYNRLAGPLGTDTQYF,TGTGCCAGCAGTTACAATCGGCTAGCGGGGCCCCTCGGCACAGATACGCAGTATTTT
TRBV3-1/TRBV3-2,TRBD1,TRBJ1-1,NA,CASSQHSRGRLTEAFF,TGTGCCAGCAGCCAACATAGTAGGGGGCGGCTCACTGAAGCTTTCTTT
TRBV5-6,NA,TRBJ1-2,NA,CASSLSPQNGYTF,TGTGCCAGCAGCTTGTCTCCACAAAATGGCTACACCTTC
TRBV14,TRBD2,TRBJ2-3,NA,CASSLAGGTDTQYF,TGTGCCAGCAGCCTAGCGGGGGGCACAGATACGCAGTATTTT
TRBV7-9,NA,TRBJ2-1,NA,CASSLAGSSYNEQFF,TGTGCCAGCAGCTTAGCTGGCAGCTCCTACAATGAGCAGTTCTTC
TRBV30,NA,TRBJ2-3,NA,CAWSRGAVDTQYF,TGTGCCTGGAGTCGGGGGGCTGTAGATACGCAGTATTTT
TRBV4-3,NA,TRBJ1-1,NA,CASSQDRPTGGNTEAFF,TGCGCCAGCAGCCAAGATCGCCCGACCGGGGGGAACACTGAAGCTTTCTTT
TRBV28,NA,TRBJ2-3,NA,CASSFLAADTQYF,TGTGCCAGCAGTTTTTTGGCGGCAGATACGCAGTATTTT
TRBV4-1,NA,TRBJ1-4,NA,CASSQDPTNEKLFF,TGCGCCAGCAGCCAAGATCCCACTAATGAAAAACTGTTTTTT
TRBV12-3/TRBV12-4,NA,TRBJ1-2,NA,CASSFLVTSGYTF,TGTGCCAGCAGTTTTTTGGTGACTAGTGGCTACACCTTC
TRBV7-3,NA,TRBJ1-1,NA,CASSLRGRNTEAFF,TGTGCCAGCAGCTTGAGAGGGCGAAACACTGAAGCTTTCTTT
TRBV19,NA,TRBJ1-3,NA,CASSIGTPGDTIYF,TGTGCCAGTAGTATCGGGACACCGGGAGACACCATATATTTT
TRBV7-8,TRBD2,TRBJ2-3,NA,CASSFGLAGGTDTQYF,TGTGCCAGCAGCTTCGGACTAGCGGGGGGCACAGATACGCAGTATTTT
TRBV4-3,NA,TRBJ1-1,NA,CASSQDPSPVAGAFF,TGCGCCAGCAGCCAAGACCCGTCGCCGGTGGCTGGAGCTTTCTTT
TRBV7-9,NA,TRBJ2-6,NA,CASSLPLSGANVLTF,TGTGCCAGCAGCCTCCCCTTATCTGGGGCCAACGTCCTGACTTTC
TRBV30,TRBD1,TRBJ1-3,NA,CAWSEGTVGNTIYF,TGTGCCTGGAGTGAGGGGACAGTCGGAAACACCATATATTTT
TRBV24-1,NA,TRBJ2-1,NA,CATSDGTIGNEQFF,TGTGCCACCAGTGATGGGACCATCGGGAATGAGCAGTTCTTC
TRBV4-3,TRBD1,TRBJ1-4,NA,CASSRDSATNEKLFF,TGCGCCAGCAGCCGGGACAGTGCAACTAATGAAAAACTGTTTTTT
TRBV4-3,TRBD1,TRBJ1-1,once,CASSQRDRGLGTEAFF,TGCGCCAGCAGCCAAAGGGACAGGGGACTGGGCACTGAAGCTTTCTTT
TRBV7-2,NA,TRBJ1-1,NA,CASSLVPTVLTEAFF,TGTGCCAGCAGCTTAGTTCCCACAGTGCTCACTGAAGCTTTCTTT
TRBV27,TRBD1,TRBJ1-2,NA,CVSSYMYRDRVNYGYTF,TGTGTCAGCAGCTACATGTACCGGGACAGAGTCAACTATGGCTACACCTTC
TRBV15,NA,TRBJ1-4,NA,CATSRTATNEKLFF,TGTGCCACCAGCAGGACTGCAACTAATGAAAAACTGTTTTTT
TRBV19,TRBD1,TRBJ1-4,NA,CASIDQDRGSEKLFF,TGTGCCAGTATTGACCAGGACAGGGGAAGTGAAAAACTGTTTTTT
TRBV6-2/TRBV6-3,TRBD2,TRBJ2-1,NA,CASSKRGGSGYNEQFF,TGTGCCAGCAGTAAGCGGGGGGGTTCAGGGTACAATGAGCAGTTCTTC